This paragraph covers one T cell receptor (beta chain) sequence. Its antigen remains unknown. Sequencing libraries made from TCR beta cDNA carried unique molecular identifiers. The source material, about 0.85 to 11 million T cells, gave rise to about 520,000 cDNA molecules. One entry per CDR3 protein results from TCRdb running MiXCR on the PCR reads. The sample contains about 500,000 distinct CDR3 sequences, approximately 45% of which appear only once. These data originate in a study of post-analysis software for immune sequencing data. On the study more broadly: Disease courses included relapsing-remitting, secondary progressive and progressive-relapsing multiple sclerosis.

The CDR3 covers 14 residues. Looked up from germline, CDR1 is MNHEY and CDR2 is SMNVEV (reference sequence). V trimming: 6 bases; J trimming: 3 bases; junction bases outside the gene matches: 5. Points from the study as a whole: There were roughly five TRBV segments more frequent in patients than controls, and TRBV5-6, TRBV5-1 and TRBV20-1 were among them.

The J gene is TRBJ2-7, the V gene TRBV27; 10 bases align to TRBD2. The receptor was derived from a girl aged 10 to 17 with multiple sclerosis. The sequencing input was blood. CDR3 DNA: TGTGCCAGCAGGATGGCTAGCGGGGGCTACGAGCAGTACTTC. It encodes CASRMASGGYEQYF.